This T cell receptor (beta chain) is from a study of T cells in Graves' hyperthyroidism and ophthalmopathy. Overall study results and limits: Also found in blood were most expanded thyroid clonotypes above 0.001. Through a model of 13 V-J features, ophthalmopathy was separated from stable hyperthyroidism.

The CDR3 loop spans 13 amino acids. Trimming took 2 bases from V and 1 from J, leaving 5 bases between them. Germline CDR1 and CDR2: MNHEY and SVGEGT. Orbital computed tomography and thyroid ultrasound, together with serum TRAb and thyroxine and clinical symptoms, were used for diagnoses. What was amplified from RNA transcripts were TCR beta CDR3 regions. HTBI primers drove first-round RT-PCR of the TCR CDR3. TCRdb ran MiXCR on the multiplex PCR reads and lists one entry per CDR3 protein. The repertoire has 560,000 or so distinct CDR3 sequences, less than 20% of them found once; the top ten carry 47%. A note on this clonotype: Its antigen is unknown.

This chain joins TRBV6-2 or TRBV6-3 and TRBJ1-1, with D unresolved. The sequence was collected from a man aged 35 to 55 with Graves' ophthalmopathy. The sample consisted of blood. The CDR3 reads CASSYDENTEAFF. The DNA of the CDR3 is TGTGCCAGCAGTTACGACGAGAACACTGAAGCTTTCTTT.